The clone carrying this T cell receptor (beta chain) was observed a handful of times. A sample-barcoded 5' primer and a J-beta primer mix were used in a second PCR of roughly 7 to 12 cycles. TCRdb analysed the 5' RACE reads with MiXCR anew, one entry per CDR3 protein. The table shows about 670,000 distinct CDR3 sequences, with roughly two fifths occurring only once. V lost 2 bases, J lost 7 bases, and 7 bases stayed unmatched. In germline, CDR1 is LGHNA, CDR2 YNFKEQ. The CDR3 contains 14 residues. This record belongs to a study of blood T cells in healthy people across ages. The V gene is TRBV4-2, the J gene TRBJ2-7; 8 positions agree with TRBD1. This receptor was identified in an elderly man in good health. The specimen sequenced was blood. CDR3 loop: CASSQPDRAGEQYF. The CDR3 region has the DNA TGTGCCAGCAGCCAACCGGACAGGGCGGGTGAGCAGTACTTC.